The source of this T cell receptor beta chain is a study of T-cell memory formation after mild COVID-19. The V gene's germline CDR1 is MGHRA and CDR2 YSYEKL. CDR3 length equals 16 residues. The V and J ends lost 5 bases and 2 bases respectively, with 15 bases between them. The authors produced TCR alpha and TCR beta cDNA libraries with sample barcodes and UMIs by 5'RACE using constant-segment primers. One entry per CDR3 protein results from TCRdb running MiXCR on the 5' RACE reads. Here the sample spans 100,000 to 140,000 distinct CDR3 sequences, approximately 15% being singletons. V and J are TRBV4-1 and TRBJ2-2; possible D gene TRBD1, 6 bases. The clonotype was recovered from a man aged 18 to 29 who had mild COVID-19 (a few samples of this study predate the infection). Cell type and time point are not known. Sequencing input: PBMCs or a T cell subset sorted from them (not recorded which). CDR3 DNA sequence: TGCGCCAGCAGCGCTGCCGGGACACTCAACACCGGGGAGCTGTTTTTT. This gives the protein CASSAAGTLNTGELFF.